This T cell receptor (beta chain) came from a study of identical twins. One entry per CDR3 protein, called by TCRdb with MiXCR from the 5' RACE reads. There are some 760,000 distinct CDR3 sequences in the sample; about 20% occur only once, and around 13% lies in the top ten. The germline V gene has CDR1 SGHRS and CDR2 YFSETQ. This CDR3 is 13 amino acids long. V was shortened by 4 bases and J by 2 bases, with 10 bases between the two germline ends. The sample also formed part of further work on T cells expressing NK-cell markers.

The specimen sequenced was PBMCs. The clonotype was recovered from a young woman in good health. The gene calls are TRBV5-1 and TRBJ2-7; D is perhaps TRBD1 or TRBD2 (5 bases each). Written as DNA, the CDR3 is TGCGCCAGCAGCCGGGACGCGACCTACGAGCAGTACTTC. As protein: CASSRDATYEQYF.